The present entry profiles one T cell receptor beta chain with its context. These data belong to a study of blood T cell repertoires in COVID-19. The overall study: From the United States, Italy and Spain came samples of acute and convalescent COVID-19. Nucleic acid was either cDNA or gDNA, and it came from T cells, B-cell-depleted T cells, or PBMCs.

The germline V and J ends were trimmed by 1 base and 11 bases, with 8 bases remaining between them. The CDR3 spans 10 residues. Germline-derived CDR1 and CDR2 are GTSNPN and SVGIG (reference sequence). Original data processing: Estimates of nucleated cell counts were drawn from the amplification of reference gene primers. Some clones are missing from TCRdb's copy, which holds only in-frame ones; the method was immunoSEQ multiplex PCR. Clonal size and the V and J genes are those of that table, whereas D and trimming came from the DNA. The profile shows 250,000 or so clones, around nine tenths of them singletons.

The J gene is TRBJ1-1, the V gene TRBV30; possibly TRBD1 for D (6 bases). Sequences were obtained from peripheral blood. The TCR comes from a man aged 18-30 years with active or convalescent COVID-19. The CDR3: CAWSGDNAFF. In DNA, the CDR3 is TGTGCCTGGAGTGGGGACAACGCTTTCTTT.